What follows are 26 T cell receptor beta chains derived from one specimen sequenced in a study of beta chain features in type 1 diabetes. The study's findings and limits: Among patients with Type 1 diabetes, TCRB CDR3s were moderately but significantly shorter in every one of the four CD4+ subsets.

What these receptors recognize is not known. Reverse transcribing all isolated RNA meant expressed TCRB transcripts were sequenced. The table came from immunoSEQ multiplex PCR; TCRdb's copy has only in-frame clones and leaves some out. The sample contains 130,000 or so clones, around 10% of which appear only once. The specimen was central memory CD4+ T cells from blood. The receptors here all came from a man aged 30-40 years with type 1 diabetes.

This rearrangement joins TRBV9 to TRBJ2-3; TRBD1 agrees at 9 bases. There are 15 residues in the CDR3. Germline CDR1 is SGDLS and CDR2 is YYNGEE. With V trimmed by 2 bases and J by 6 bases, 7 bases remained unmatched. The CDR3 DNA reads as TGTGCCAGCAGCGTCGGATTACAGGGGGCTGATACGCAGTATTTT. It is translated as CASSVGLQGADTQYF.

V and J are TRBV15 and TRBJ2-1; D is perhaps TRBD2 (5 bases). The germline V and J ends were trimmed by 0 bases and 5 bases, with 11 bases remaining between them. The CDR3 contains 15 residues. Germline CDR1 and CDR2: LNHNV and YYDKDF (reference sequence). CDR3 coding DNA: TGTGCCACCAGCAGAGAGATGACCGGGGACAATGAGCAGTTCTTC. This gives the protein CATSREMTGDNEQFF.

This chain uses TRBV2 with TRBJ2-7, with D possibly matching TRBD1 (6 bases). The ends were cut back, 5 bases at V and 5 bases at J, with 19 bases in the middle. The germline V gene has CDR1 SNHLY and CDR2 FYNNEI. The CDR3 sequence is 15 residues long. The CDR3 region is CASSYGQPGVHEQYF. CDR3 sequence (DNA): TGTGCCAGCAGTTATGGACAGCCTGGGGTCCACGAGCAGTACTTC.

The rearrangement uses TRBV5-1 and TRBJ2-7, with D possibly TRBD1 on 6 matching bases. CDR3 size: 16 residues. CDR1 is SGHRS and CDR2 is YFSETQ in the germline V gene. V was shortened by 0 bases and J by 2 bases, with 15 bases between the two germline ends. The CDR3 DNA sequence: TGCGCCAGCAGCTTGGCCGGGGCAGGGGAACCCTACGAGCAGTACTTC. Translating it yields CASSLAGAGEPYEQYF.

Only a few counts were recorded for this clone. V usage is TRBV6-5 and J usage is TRBJ2-2; TRBD2 matches 8 bases. V trimming: 2 bases; J trimming: 4 bases; junction bases outside the gene matches: 6. The CDR3 length is 16 residues. From germline, CDR1 is MNHEY and CDR2 SVGAGI. The CDR3 DNA follows: TGTGCCAGCAGTTACCCTCGGGGGGGAAGCACCGGGGAGCTGTTTTTT. Translating it yields CASSYPRGGSTGELFF.

The V gene is TRBV18, the J gene TRBJ2-7; maybe TRBD2 (5 bases). This CDR3 contains 15 residues. V was pared by 1 base and J by 2 bases, with 12 bases between. CDR1 and CDR2 from the germline V gene are KGHSH and LQKENI. The chain's CDR3 is CASSPRRAGTYEQYF. Here the CDR3 DNA reads TGTGCCAGCTCACCACGACGGGCCGGGACCTACGAGCAGTACTTC.

This clone showed up just a few times. This rearrangement joins TRBV5-5 to TRBJ2-7, with 8 bases that match TRBD1. V shed 4 bases, J shed 5 bases, and the junction held 14 bases outside the gene matches. Per the germline V gene, CDR1 is SGHKS and CDR2 is YYEKEE (reference sequence). This CDR3 contains 16 residues. The CDR3 DNA reads TGTGCCAGCAGCCTCCCTCGACAGGGGTTTCGCGACGAGCAGTACTTC. It yields the protein CASSLPRQGFRDEQYF.

This rearrangement joins TRBV10-3 to TRBJ2-5, with 8 bases aligning to TRBD1. The CDR3 runs 14 residues. Germline CDR1 ENHRY, CDR2 SYGVKD. V was pared by 4 bases and J by 2 bases, with 3 bases of the junction left unmatched. The CDR3 DNA follows: TGTGCCATCAGTGCAGGGGGCTTTCAAGAGACCCAGTACTTC. Its translation is CAISAGGFQETQYF.

V is TRBV2 and J is TRBJ2-5; 12 positions agree with TRBD2. Germline-derived CDR1 and CDR2 are SNHLY and FYNNEI. V shed 4 bases, J shed 4 bases, and the junction held 10 bases outside the gene matches. The CDR3 extends over 17 amino acids. CDR3 protein: CASSATSGGLMGETQYF. CDR3 DNA: TGTGCCAGCAGTGCGACTAGCGGGGGTTTGATGGGAGAGACCCAGTACTTC.

V and J are TRBV6-6 and TRBJ2-3, with 10 bases aligning to TRBD2. Trimming at V came to 5 bases and at J to 10 bases, leaving 9 bases not matched to a gene. The germline V gene encodes CDR1 MNHNY and CDR2 SVGAGI (reference sequence). The CDR3 is 14 amino acids. The CDR3 coding sequence is TGTGCCAGCAGTCGTACATCCACTAGCGGGGCGCAGTATTTT. It is translated as CASSRTSTSGAQYF.

The chain links TRBV6-5 to TRBJ2-3, with TRBD1 matching over 8 bases. Germline values: CDR1 MNHEY, CDR2 SVGAGI. This CDR3 has 15 amino acids. Losses at the gene ends were 5 bases for V and 6 bases for J; bases not matched to a gene: 10. The CDR3 sequence is CASSNPPGGKDTQYF. The CDR3, as DNA: TGTGCCAGCAGTAACCCCCCAGGGGGCAAGGATACGCAGTATTTT.

V gene TRBV5-1 combines with J gene TRBJ2-3; 10 positions agree with TRBD2. The CDR3 has 15 residues. V trimming: 5 bases; J trimming: 2 bases; junction bases outside the gene matches: 5. Germline V lookup: CDR1 SGHRS, CDR2 YFSETQ. This chain's CDR3 is CASSSGTSATDTQYF. The CDR3 DNA sequence: TGCGCCAGCAGTTCCGGGACTAGCGCCACAGATACGCAGTATTTT. Complete variable domain (other parts from reference TRBV5-1 and TRBJ2-3): KAGVTQTPRYLIKTRGQQVTLSCSPISGHRSVSWYQQTPGQGLQFLFEYFSETQRNKGNFPGRFSGRQFSNSRSEMNVSTLELGDSALYLCASSSGTSATDTQYFGPGTRLTVL.

There are a few counts of this clone. The V call is TRBV4-3, the J call TRBJ1-6, with 7 bases that match TRBD1. V lost 0 bases, J lost 6 bases, and 5 bases stayed unmatched. CDR1 is LGHNA and CDR2 is YSLEER in the germline V gene. The CDR3 runs 16 residues. The DNA for the CDR3 is TGCGCCAGCAGCCAAGACCCGCAGGGGGTTAATTCACCCCTCCACTTT. Protein: CASSQDPQGVNSPLHF.

This clone came up a few times. The chain couples TRBV7-3 to TRBJ2-2; TRBD1 is a possible D gene (6 bases). The V and J ends lost 5 bases and 7 bases respectively, with 8 bases between them. The CDR3 totals 12 residues. CDR1 and CDR2 (germline): SGHTA, FQGTGA. CDR3 loop: CASSDRNGELFF. CDR3 in DNA: TGTGCCAGCAGCGACAGGAACGGGGAGCTGTTTTTT. The variable domain in full, completed from reference TRBV7-3 and TRBJ2-2, reads GAGVSQTPSNKVTEKGKYVELRCDPISGHTALYWYRQSLGQGPEFLIYFQGTGAADDSGLPNDRFFAVRPEGSVSTLKIQRTERGDSAVYLCASSDRNGELFFGEGSRLTVL.

The chain joins TRBV2 to TRBJ2-3; 7 positions match TRBD2. With 6 bases clipped from V and 8 bases from J, the junction kept 8 bases outside the gene matches. The CDR3 has 13 residues. CDR1 is SNHLY and CDR2 is FYNNEI in the germline V gene. The CDR3 reads CASRGTWGGTQYF. CDR3 DNA: TGTGCCAGCAGGGGGACCTGGGGGGGTACGCAGTATTTT.

Ten or more counts support this clone. This chain joins TRBV19 and TRBJ2-1; D perhaps matches TRBD2 (7 bases). Germline V CDR1 and CDR2: LNHDA, SQIVND (reference sequence). Trimming stripped 2 bases from V and 4 bases from J, with 15 bases between. The CDR3 is 16 amino acids. The CDR3 protein is CASSIKARGAYNEQFF. The CDR3 region has the DNA TGTGCCAGTAGTATAAAGGCTCGGGGGGCATACAATGAGCAGTTCTTC.

The chain has TRBV18 and TRBJ2-3; tentative D call: TRBD2 (5 bases). This CDR3 region has 16 residues. Germline-derived CDR1 and CDR2 are KGHSH and LQKENI. The V end lost 4 bases, the J end lost 0 bases, and 14 bases lay between the germline ends. CDR3 sequence (DNA): TGTGCCAGCTCACGTATTCAAGGAGGAAGCACAGATACGCAGTATTTT. Translation gives CASSRIQGGSTDTQYF.

This rearrangement joins TRBV9 to TRBJ1-2, with D possibly TRBD1 on 5 matching bases. V lost 3 bases, J lost 4 bases, and 16 bases lay in between. In germline, CDR1 is SGDLS, CDR2 YYNGEE. The CDR3 runs to 15 residues. Here the CDR3 reads CASSARDSPSYGYTF. CDR3 nucleotide sequence: TGTGCCAGCAGCGCCCGGGACTCTCCTTCCTATGGCTACACCTTC. Full variable domain (remainder filled in from reference TRBV9 and TRBJ1-2): DSGVTQTPKHLITATGQRVTLRCSPRSGDLSVYWYQQSLDQGLQFLIQYYNGEERAKGNILERFSAQQFPDLHSELNLSSLELGDSALYFCASSARDSPSYGYTFGSGTRLTVV.

The chain joins TRBV9 to TRBJ2-5; D possibly corresponds to TRBD2 (6 bases). V gave up 3 bases and J gave up 2 bases, with 8 bases separating them. Germline V gene sequence: CDR1 SGDLS, CDR2 YYNGEE. The CDR3 is made up of 13 amino acids. The CDR3 DNA reads TGTGCCAGCAGCGGTAGCGGTCAAGAGACCCAGTACTTC. Translated, it gives CASSGSGQETQYF. Supplemented by reference TRBV9 and TRBJ2-5, the full variable domain reads DSGVTQTPKHLITATGQRVTLRCSPRSGDLSVYWYQQSLDQGLQFLIQYYNGEERAKGNILERFSAQQFPDLHSELNLSSLELGDSALYFCASSGSGQETQYFGPGTRLLVL.

This clone was seen more than once but under ten times. The J gene is TRBJ1-6, the V gene TRBV15; D is unresolved. The V end was cut by 0 bases, the J end by 10 bases, with 7 bases between. The CDR3 totals 13 residues. CDR1 is LNHNV, CDR2 YYDKDF, per germline (reference sequence). CDR3 protein: CATSRDYPSPLHF. CDR3 DNA sequence: TGTGCCACCAGCAGAGACTATCCCTCACCCCTCCACTTT.

On this clone: At one end the junction does not follow the germline gene, possibly because of a read error. The gene calls are TRBV29-1 and TRBJ2-3, with no clear D. Germline V gene lookup returns CDR1 SQVTM and CDR2 ANQGSEA. The CDR3 totals 13 residues. The CDR3, as DNA: TGCAGCATTGAAGAGACTAGCACAGATACGCAGTATTTT. Translated: CSIEETSTDTQYF.

The chain couples TRBV7-2 to TRBJ2-7, with TRBD1 matching over 9 bases. V shed 2 bases and J 5 bases; nucleotides not matched to a gene: 7. Germline CDR1 reads SGHTA; CDR2 reads FQGNSA. The CDR3 covers 15 residues. The CDR3 is CASSLLGQGYDEQYF. The CDR3 nucleotides are TGTGCCAGCAGCTTATTGGGACAGGGTTACGACGAGCAGTACTTC.

This clone was picked up a small number of times. The chain is built from TRBV5-4 and TRBJ2-7; TRBD2 matches 7 bases. V shed 0 bases, J shed 3 bases, and the junction held 9 bases outside the gene matches. Germline-derived CDR1 and CDR2 are SGHNT and YYREEE (reference sequence). CDR3 size: 16 residues. The CDR3 bases are TGTGCCAGCAGCTTGGGGGAGGGGCGGGGAGGCTACGAGCAGTACTTC. Amino acids: CASSLGEGRGGYEQYF.

The V call is TRBV7-6, the J call TRBJ1-1, with a possible D match to TRBD1 (5 bases). V lost 5 bases and J lost 4, with 14 bases in between. The germline V gene encodes CDR1 SGHVS and CDR2 FNYEAQ. The CDR3 contains 14 residues. DNA of the CDR3: TGTGCCAGCAGCCCCCAGGGAGGACTCACTGAAGCTTTCTTT. This sequence encodes CASSPQGGLTEAFF.

The chain couples TRBV7-3 to TRBJ1-1; TRBD1 agrees at 8 bases. Germline V gene lookup returns CDR1 SGHTA and CDR2 FQGTGA. The CDR3 length is 14 residues. The trim removed 2 bases at V and 1 base at J, leaving 0 bases unmatched. In DNA form, the CDR3 reads TGTGCCAGCAGCTTAGGACAGGGGAACACTGAAGCTTTCTTT. Translating it yields CASSLGQGNTEAFF.

This clone was counted between two and nine times. This chain links TRBV30 with TRBJ1-4; D is perhaps TRBD1 (5 bases). The CDR3 length is 17 residues. V was pared by 2 bases and J by 0 bases, with 16 bases between. From germline, CDR1 is GTSNPN and CDR2 SVGIG (reference sequence). In nucleotides, the CDR3 is TGTGCCTGGAGTCCGTGGCAGGGAATAACAACTAATGAAAAACTGTTTTTT. Encoded protein: CAWSPWQGITTNEKLFF.